This TCR beta chain was sequenced in a study of T cell clones after liver transplantation. With 1 base removed from V and 2 bases from J, the gap between germline ends came to 6 bases. The germline V gene has CDR1 KGHSH and CDR2 LQKENI. There are 14 residues in the CDR3. The table lists this clone with a count of one. Its antigen remains unknown. Study-level results: In two subjects, few donor cells limited the measurable donor-reactive repertoire.

Thawed unstimulated PBMCs were FACS-sorted by CD3, CD4 and CD8 into two populations. Clones were read by immunoSEQ multiplex PCR, and TCRdb kept only the in-frame ones, dropping some. The table includes around 110,000 clones, 90% detected once. The chain recombines TRBV18 with TRBJ1-3; D gene unclear. This sequence originates from a human patient who received a liver transplant. The graft donor may have contributed some T cells. The source material was CD4+ T cells from blood, sampled 12 months after liver transplant. The CDR3 region is CASSPQGTGNTIYF. The CDR3 DNA follows: TGTGCCAGCTCACCACAGGGTACTGGAAACACCATATATTTT. The variable domain in full, with the rest retrieved from reference TRBV18 and TRBJ1-3, is NAGVMQNPRHLVRRRGQEARLRCSPMKGHSHVYWYRQLPEEGLKFMVYLQKENIIDESGMPKERFSAEFPKEGPSILRIQQVVRGDSAAYFCASSPQGTGNTIYFGEGSWLTVV.